The sequence of this TCR beta chain was determined in a study of PD-1 blockade in classical Hodgkin lymphoma. Study details: A 3 mg/kg intravenous dose of nivolumab was received by patients every 2 weeks.

Findings and limits, study-wide: It was reported that newly diagnosed patients had less baseline TCR diversity than healthy donors. Complete responders possessed baseline diversity comparable to newly diagnosed patients.

Time point noted: cycle 4 day 1 (C4D1), after five to seven weeks of nivolumab. In every patient, relapse followed autologous stem cell transplantation, while exposure to brentuximab vedotin differed. Complete response, partial response or progressive disease were the best responses. The junction had 8 bases not matched to a gene; V was cut back by 5 bases and J by 7 bases. Germline V gives CDR1 MNHEY, CDR2 SMNVEV (reference sequence). This CDR3 comprises 14 residues. Of note for this clone: Its antigen is unknown.

Profiling relied on immunoSEQ multiplex PCR, and the TCRdb table lists in-frame clones only, not all of them. Here the sample spans about 9,200 clones, 65% to 85% being singletons. Here the sequenced sample was peripheral blood mononuclear cells (PBMCs), taken before the fourth cycle of nivolumab. The source is a human donor with classical Hodgkin lymphoma. The chain recombines TRBV27 with TRBJ2-1; TRBD1 matches at 7 bases. This CDR3 is CASSQRQGVNEQFF. CDR3 sequence (DNA): TGTGCCAGCAGTCAGCGACAGGGAGTAAATGAGCAGTTCTTC.